These T cell receptor beta chains were read from a single sample in a study of T cell responses to AZD1222 COVID-19 vaccine. The method was immunoSEQ multiplex PCR; TCRdb's version includes in-frame clones alone and lacks a portion of them. The top ten hold around 9.9% of the sample, which has around 110,000 clones, roughly 80% seen once. This specimen was peripheral blood, taken on day 0 of AZD1222 vaccination. These receptor sequences come from an adult in good health. Both conserved end residues are part of each CDR3. The D gene is left open where the match is weak. A row's size may be missing; if present it is once, few, many or a size class.

j_call,clone_size,v_call,d_call,cdr3_aa,cdr3_nt
TRBJ1-1,-,TRBV3-1/TRBV3-2,-,CASSPVGARGTEAFF,TGTGCCAGCAGCCCAGTGGGAGCGAGGGGGACTGAAGCTTTCTTT
TRBJ2-1,-,TRBV18,TRBD2,CASSPGTSGNGEQFF,TGTGCCAGCTCACCAGGGACTAGCGGGAATGGTGAGCAGTTCTTC
TRBJ2-5,-,TRBV5-1,-,CASSPQGRETQYF,TGCGCCAGCAGCCCCCAGGGAAGAGAGACCCAGTACTTC
TRBJ2-7,-,TRBV4-1,TRBD1,CASSQITGVDEQYF,TGCGCCAGCAGCCAAATAACAGGGGTCGACGAGCAGTACTTC
TRBJ2-1,-,TRBV27,-,CASSSELAVSYNEQFF,TGTGCCAGCAGTTCCGAGTTAGCGGTCTCCTACAATGAGCAGTTCTTC
TRBJ1-5,-,TRBV18,-,CASSPSAGDNNQPQHF,TGTGCCAGCTCACCCAGCGCGGGAGATAACAATCAGCCCCAGCATTTT
TRBJ1-1,-,TRBV10-3,TRBD1,CAIRGQGSGSTEAFF,TGTGCCATCAGAGGACAGGGGAGCGGCAGCACTGAAGCTTTCTTT
TRBJ1-4,once,TRBV7-8,-,CASSFNEKLFF,TGTGCCAGCAGCTTTAATGAAAAACTGTTTTTT
TRBJ2-7,-,TRBV5-1,TRBD1,CASSTDRVYEQYF,TGCGCCAGCAGCACCGACAGGGTTTACGAGCAGTACTTC
TRBJ2-1,-,TRBV4-2,-,CASSQELSRVNEQFF,TGTGCCAGCAGCCAAGAATTGAGCAGGGTCAATGAGCAGTTCTTC
TRBJ2-7,once,TRBV19,TRBD1,CATSYTTGPPYEQYF,TGTGCCACCAGTTATACGACAGGGCCCCCCTACGAGCAGTACTTC
TRBJ2-1,-,TRBV19,-,CASQEGGAYNEQFF,TGTGCCAGTCAAGAGGGCGGAGCCTACAATGAGCAGTTCTTC
TRBJ2-2,-,TRBV5-1,-,CASSRRGLAGTGELFF,TGCGCCAGCAGCCGCAGGGGTCTTGCGGGTACCGGGGAGCTGTTTTTT
TRBJ1-4,-,TRBV7-9,TRBD1,CASSPSRGQGGKLFF,TGTGCCAGCAGCCCTAGCCGCGGACAGGGCGGAAAACTGTTTTTT
TRBJ2-5,-,TRBV3-1/TRBV3-2,-,CASSQGSSRPQYF,TGTGCCAGCAGCCAAGGCTCCTCCCGGCCCCAGTACTTC
TRBJ2-1,-,TRBV5-8,-,CASRFGSLLYNEQFF,TGTGCCAGCAGATTCGGGTCCTTACTTTACAATGAGCAGTTCTTC
TRBJ2-1,-,TRBV7-9,-,CASSLEGNEQFF,TGTGCCAGCAGCTTAGAGGGGAATGAGCAGTTCTTC
TRBJ1-1,-,TRBV27,-,CASSLFPTSGTEAFF,TGTGCCAGCAGTTTATTCCCGACATCTGGCACTGAAGCTTTCTTT
TRBJ2-7,once,TRBV5-6,-,CASSLALYEQYF,TGTGCCAGCAGCTTGGCCCTGTACGAGCAGTACTTC
TRBJ2-5,-,TRBV2,-,CASKREVQETQYF,TGTGCTAGCAAAAGGGAGGTGCAAGAGACCCAGTACTTC
TRBJ1-6,-,TRBV28,-,CASNTLGDSPLHF,TGTGCCAGCAACACCCTCGGGGACTCACCCCTCCACTTT
TRBJ1-2,few,TRBV28,TRBD1,CASTRTGGFGYTF,TGTGCCAGCACTCGGACAGGGGGCTTTGGCTACACCTTC
TRBJ1-2,-,TRBV28,-,CASYVGEGYGYTF,TGTGCCAGCTATGTCGGGGAGGGATATGGCTACACCTTC
TRBJ2-3,once,TRBV19,-,CASSMRWASTDTQYF,TGTGCCAGTAGTATGAGGTGGGCCAGCACAGATACGCAGTATTTT
TRBJ2-5,-,TRBV18,TRBD2,CASSPPAWLAGDEETQYF,TGTGCCAGCTCACCACCGGCTTGGCTAGCGGGAGACGAAGAGACCCAGTACTTC
TRBJ1-1,-,TRBV28,-,CASTRGGRNTEAFF,TGTGCCAGCACCAGAGGCGGAAGGAACACTGAAGCTTTCTTT
TRBJ1-3,-,TRBV28,-,CASRLTGSGNTIYF,TGTGCCAGCAGACTAACAGGGTCTGGAAACACCATATATTTT
TRBJ2-7,once,TRBV7-9,-,CASSLVEGPGHEQYF,TGTGCCAGCAGCTTAGTTGAGGGTCCCGGGCACGAGCAGTACTTC
TRBJ1-1,-,TRBV5-4,-,CASSLGMNTEAFF,TGTGCCAGCAGCTTGGGGATGAACACTGAAGCTTTCTTT
TRBJ2-7,-,TRBV27,-,CASSFPGHPGRRYF,TGTGCCAGCAGTTTTCCGGGACACCCTGGACGTCGGTACTTC
TRBJ2-3,-,TRBV6-2/TRBV6-3,TRBD2,CASSYSLAGEGPDTQYF,TGTGCCAGCAGTTATTCTTTAGCGGGAGAAGGTCCAGATACGCAGTATTTT
TRBJ1-3,-,TRBV4-1,-,CASSRQEPLYLSGNTIYF,TGCGCCAGCAGTAGACAGGAACCACTTTATCTCTCTGGAAACACCATATATTTT
TRBJ2-5,-,TRBV11-2,-,CASAGFSQETQYF,TGTGCCAGCGCGGGGTTCAGCCAAGAGACCCAGTACTTC
TRBJ2-7,-,TRBV2,TRBD1,CARGQSPYEQYF,TGTGCCAGGGGACAGAGCCCCTACGAGCAGTACTTC
TRBJ2-7,-,TRBV6-5,TRBD1,CASSSGTALSYEQYF,TGTGCCAGCAGTTCCGGGACAGCGCTCTCCTACGAGCAGTACTTC
TRBJ2-4,-,TRBV7-9,-,CASSPVKNIQYF,TGTGCCAGCAGCCCAGTCAAAAACATTCAGTACTTC
TRBJ1-5,-,TRBV19,TRBD1,CASSNRGGGNQPQHF,TGTGCCAGTAGTAATCGAGGGGGCGGCAATCAGCCCCAGCATTTT
TRBJ1-1,once,TRBV5-1,-,CASSLLAGMNTEAFF,TGCGCCAGCAGCTTACTCGCGGGAATGAACACTGAAGCTTTCTTT
TRBJ1-1,-,TRBV5-1,TRBD1,CASSPGDRGAEAFF,TGCGCCAGCAGCCCGGGGGACAGGGGGGCTGAAGCTTTCTTT
TRBJ1-1,-,TRBV5-1,TRBD1,CASSEGQGLNTEAFF,TGCGCCAGCAGCGAAGGACAGGGGTTGAACACTGAAGCTTTCTTT